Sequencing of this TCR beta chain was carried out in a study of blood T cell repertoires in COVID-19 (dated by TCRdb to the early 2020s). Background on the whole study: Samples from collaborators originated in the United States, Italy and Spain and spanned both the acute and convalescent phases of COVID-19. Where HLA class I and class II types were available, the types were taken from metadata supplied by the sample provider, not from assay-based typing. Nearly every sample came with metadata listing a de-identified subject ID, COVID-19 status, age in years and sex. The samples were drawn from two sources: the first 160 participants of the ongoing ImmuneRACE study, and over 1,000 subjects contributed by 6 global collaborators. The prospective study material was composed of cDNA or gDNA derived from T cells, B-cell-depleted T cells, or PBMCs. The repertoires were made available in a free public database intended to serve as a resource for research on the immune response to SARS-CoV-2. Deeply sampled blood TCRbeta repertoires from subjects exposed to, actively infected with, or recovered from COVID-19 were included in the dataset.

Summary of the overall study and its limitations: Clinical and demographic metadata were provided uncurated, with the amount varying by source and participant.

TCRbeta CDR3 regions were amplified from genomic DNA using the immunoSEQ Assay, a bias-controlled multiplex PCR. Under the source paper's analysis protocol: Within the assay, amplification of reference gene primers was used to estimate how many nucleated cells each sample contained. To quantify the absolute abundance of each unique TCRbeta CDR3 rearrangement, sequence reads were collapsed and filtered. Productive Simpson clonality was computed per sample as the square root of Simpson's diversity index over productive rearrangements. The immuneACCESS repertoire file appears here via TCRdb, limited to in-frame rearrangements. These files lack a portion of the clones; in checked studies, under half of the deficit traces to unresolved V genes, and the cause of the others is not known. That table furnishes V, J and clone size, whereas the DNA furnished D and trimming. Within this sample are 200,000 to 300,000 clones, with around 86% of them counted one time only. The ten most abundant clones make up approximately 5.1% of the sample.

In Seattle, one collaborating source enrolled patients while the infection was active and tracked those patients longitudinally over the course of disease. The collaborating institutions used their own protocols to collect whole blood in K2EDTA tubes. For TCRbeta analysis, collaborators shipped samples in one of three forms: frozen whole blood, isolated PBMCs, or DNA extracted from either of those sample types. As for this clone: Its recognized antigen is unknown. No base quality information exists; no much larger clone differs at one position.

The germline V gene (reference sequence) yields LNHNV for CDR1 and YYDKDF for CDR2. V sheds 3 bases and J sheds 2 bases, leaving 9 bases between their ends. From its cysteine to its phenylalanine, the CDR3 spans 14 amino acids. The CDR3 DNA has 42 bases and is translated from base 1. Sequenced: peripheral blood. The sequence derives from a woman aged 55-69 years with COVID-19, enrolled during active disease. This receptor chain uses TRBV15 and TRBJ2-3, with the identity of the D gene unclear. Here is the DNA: TGTGCCACCAGCAGGTCATTTCCCACAGATACGCAGTATTTT. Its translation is CATSRSFPTDTQYF. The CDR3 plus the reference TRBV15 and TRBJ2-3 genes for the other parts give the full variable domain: DAMVIQNPRYQVTQFGKPVTLSCSQTLNHNVMYWYQQKSSQAPKLLFHYYDKDFNNEADTPDNFQSRRPNTSFCFLDIRSPGLGDTAMYLCATSRSFPTDTQYFGPGTRLTVL.